Given below is one T cell receptor (beta chain) in context. Its specificity is not known. Measured with immunoSEQ multiplex PCR; TCRdb has only the in-frame clones, and not every one. This table holds more than 80,000 clones, roughly 89% found once. CDR3 length equals 13 residues. The germline V gene has CDR1 SGHTA and CDR2 FQGTGA. Between the trimmed V and J ends, which lost 1 base and 3 bases, there was a span of 6 bases. The data originate from a study of OX40 agonist ivuxolimab in advanced cancers. Study-level background: Three patients, one with hepatocellular carcinoma and two with cutaneous melanoma, responded partially. Broader study findings: Those patients achieving a partial response at 0.1-3.0 mg/kg showed among the lowest clonal expansion. Nonresponders, in some cases, also had low normalized T-cell clonal expansion.

The chain recombines TRBV7-3 with TRBJ1-2; D not resolved. The source was CD4+ or CD8+ T cells sorted from blood, collected in a trial of the OX40 agonist ivuxolimab. This clonotype was obtained from an adult with an advanced solid tumor such as melanoma, head and neck, liver or kidney cancer. In DNA form, the CDR3 reads TGTGCCAGCAGCTTAATTCCATACTATGGCTACACCTTC. The encoded protein is CASSLIPYYGYTF.